This T cell receptor beta chain stems from a study of CD8+CD57+ T cells in acquired aplastic anemia. On the study more broadly: Sorting CD4+ and CD8+ cells gave DNA averaging around 3 ug. Study results and limitations: Patients had around 30 CD8+ CDR3 sequences in common with controls (the shared set).

V shed 4 bases and J 2 bases; nucleotides not matched to a gene: 5. The CDR3 extends over 15 amino acids. Per the germline V gene, CDR1 is MNHNS and CDR2 is SASEGT. The template used for profiling TCR beta VDJ and CDR3 was genomic DNA. TCRdb reprocessed the reads via MiXCR and lists one record per CDR3 protein. The data contain roughly 200,000 distinct CDR3 sequences, 61% of them seen just once; the ten biggest clones take up over 25%. A note on this clonotype: As yet, its antigen is unknown.

Sequencing used sorted CD4+, CD8+, or CD8+CD57+ T cells (not recorded which) from PBMCs. The TCR comes from a human donor in good health. The chain combines TRBV6-1 with TRBJ2-5; 9 positions match TRBD2. CDR3 DNA: TGTGCCAGCAGTGCCCTAGCGGGGACACAAGAGACCCAGTACTTC. This gives the protein CASSALAGTQETQYF.